The clone carrying this T cell receptor (beta chain) has only a few counts. Germline lookup yields CDR1 DFQATT and CDR2 SNEGSKA (reference sequence). Losses at the gene ends were 2 bases for V and 0 bases for J; bases not matched to a gene: 6. The CDR3 is 15 residues long. The source of the sample is a study of T-cell reconstitution after alpha-beta-depleted transplantation in children. Preparation of the TCRbeta library involved a method that used unique molecular identifiers. One entry per CDR3 protein, called by TCRdb with MiXCR from the PCR reads. The sample has 450,000 to 500,000 distinct CDR3 sequences, approximately 12% seen once.

This specimen consisted of PBMCs from the stem cell graft donor, obtained from the stem cell graft. This TCR was recovered from a human donor who donated a stem cell graft to a child with combined immunodeficiency. J is TRBJ1-1 and V is TRBV20-1; 7 bases are shared with TRBD1. The CDR3 region has the DNA TGCAGTGCTAGAAAAACAGGGGCAATGAACACTGAAGCTTTCTTT. It yields the protein CSARKTGAMNTEAFF.